This TCR beta chain was sequenced during a study of shared clonotypes between healthy human individuals. The study's findings and limits: Sampling covered blood only; tissue repertoires likely differ.

The V gene end was trimmed by 2 bases and the J gene end by 3 bases; junction bases not matched to a gene: 8. Germline lookup yields CDR1 MNHEY and CDR2 SMNVEV (reference sequence). The CDR3 runs to 16 residues. Sorted-subset replicate PCR reactions were performed with about 190 ng DNA, corresponding to roughly 30,000 T cell genomes. The repertoire was sequenced with immunoSEQ multiplex PCR; TCRdb's copy has only in-frame clones and lacks some. Of 2 million to 2.5 million clones detected, roughly 96% appear once; the ten largest clones hold under 0.15%. Points on this clone: Its antigen remains unidentified.

The V gene is TRBV27, the J gene TRBJ2-7; TRBD1 matches at 9 bases. The sample taken for sequencing was naive CD4+ T cells sorted from blood. Specified subset: CD45RA+ positively selected. This clonotype originated in a man younger than 35 in good health. CDR3 protein: CASSLKPGQGGYEQYF. CDR3 sequence (DNA): TGTGCCAGCAGTTTAAAACCGGGACAGGGAGGCTACGAGCAGTACTTC.